The subject of this entry is one T cell receptor beta chain. Its target is not known. These data come from a study of cytomegalovirus exposure and HLA in healthy donors. Here immunoSEQ multiplex PCR was the method, and the copy in TCRdb shows in-frame clones only, minus some. The sample consists of 150,000 or so clones, 85% to 90% of them appearing once. The V gene's germline CDR1 is SGHTA and CDR2 FQGNSA. The CDR3 covers 16 residues. Trimming left V 1 base short and J 4 bases short, with 15 bases between. Whole-study results and caveats: According to a subsequent analysis, TCR clusters from the first cohort were inclined to appear together in the roughly 120 validation repertoires.

The specimen sequenced was PBMCs. This clonotype was obtained from a human donor in good health. The chain employs TRBV7-2 and TRBJ2-3; tentative D call: TRBD2 (6 bases). The CDR3 DNA is TGTGCCAGCAGCTTAGTGGCGGGGACCAGTGCAGATACGCAGTATTTT. The encoded protein is CASSLVAGTSADTQYF.